The 2 T cell receptor beta chains listed next were all sequenced from one sample in a study of T cell repertoires in cytomegalovirus infection (dated by TCRdb to about 2019). The reads were generated on an Illumina HiSeq 1500. TCRdb reworked the public reads: Q25 trimming with fastp, MiXCR clone assembly, productive beta chains retained. Entries that share a CDR3 protein sequence are merged under the most common genes and DNA. The sample table shows fewer than 550,000 distinct CDR3 sequences, and approximately 32% are seen once. The leading ten clones occupy approximately 14% of the sample. Input material: PBMCs. Receptors originate from a human donor in good health (CMV status not recorded). Some clones in this sample may be carry-over from other donors' samples.

Turning to this clonotype: Being one base from a much bigger clone, this may be a read error. This sequence joins TRBV7-6 and TRBJ2-3; TRBD2 agrees at 12 bases. Germline V gives CDR1 SGHVS, CDR2 FNYEAQ. Trimming took 1 base from V and 9 from J; bases not matched to a gene: 14. The length of the CDR3 is 18 residues. The CDR3 DNA follows: TGTGCCAGCAGCTTAGTTGCGGCTAGCGGGGGGGCCGTGGAGACGCAGTATTTT. Its protein is CASSLVAASGGAVETQYF.

This clonotype was detected many times. At one boundary the junction diverges from the germline segment, which might be a read error. The CDR3 protein is CASGFSGRGRGKETQYF. In DNA form, the CDR3 reads TGTGCCAGCGGCTTTTCCGGGAGGGGGCGAGGCAAAGAGACCCAGTACTTC. The chain has TRBV7-2 and TRBJ2-5, with TRBD2 as a possible D gene (8 bases). Germline V gene lookup returns CDR1 SGHTA and CDR2 FQGNSA. This CDR3 has 17 amino acids.